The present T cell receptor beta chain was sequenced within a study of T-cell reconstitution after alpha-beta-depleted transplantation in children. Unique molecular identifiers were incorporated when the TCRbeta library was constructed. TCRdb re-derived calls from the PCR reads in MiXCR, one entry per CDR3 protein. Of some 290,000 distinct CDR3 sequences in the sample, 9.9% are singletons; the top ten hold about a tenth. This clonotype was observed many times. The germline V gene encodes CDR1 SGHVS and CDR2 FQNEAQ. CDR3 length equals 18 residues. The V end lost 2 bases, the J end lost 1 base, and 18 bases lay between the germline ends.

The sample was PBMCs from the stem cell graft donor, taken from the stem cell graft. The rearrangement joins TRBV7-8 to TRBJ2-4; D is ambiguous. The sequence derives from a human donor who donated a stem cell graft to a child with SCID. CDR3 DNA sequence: TGTGCCAGCAGCTTAAAAAAGGCGCCTAATGGGGCCAAAAACATTCAGTACTTC. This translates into CASSLKKAPNGAKNIQYF.